This TCR beta chain emerged from a study of T cells in women clearing cervical HPV infection. About the study: Controls' single incident HPV16 infection cleared within 12 months without precancer.

About this clone itself: Its target is not known. The read comes to an end 3 residues before the CDR3 does, leaving the germline J gene to fill in the end.

TCR beta CDR3 amplified by multiplex PCR from approximately 1,200 ng genomic DNA. The data were produced by immunoSEQ multiplex PCR, yet TCRdb's version contains in-frame clones alone and is incomplete. The specimen's table records under 40,000 clones. Overall study findings and caveats: Cases and controls were distinguished at AUC about 0.8 by richness and V genes. It is unknown whether associations predate infection; no effector/memory or HPV-specific sorting.

V shed 4 bases and J shed 5 bases, with 14 bases lying between them. The CDR3 runs to 13 residues. The germline V gene encodes CDR1 GTSNPN and CDR2 SVGIG (reference sequence). V usage is TRBV30 and J usage is TRBJ1-2; tentative D call: TRBD1 (5 bases). Sequencing was done on a sample of blood buffy coat. This receptor was taken from a woman between 18 and 70 years old with a cervical HPV16 infection that either progressed to CIN3+ or cleared (not recorded which). The chain's CDR3 is CAWTRGFWYGYTF. The sequenced part of the CDR3 DNA is TGTGCCTGGACAAGGGGTTTCTGGTATGGC.